The source of this T cell receptor (beta chain) is a study of T cell responses to AZD1222 COVID-19 vaccine. Study-level findings and limits: Samples come after the peak T cell response, not at day 14.

A word on this clone: The target antigen is unknown.

Germline CDR1 MNHEY, CDR2 SMNVEV (reference sequence). The V segment lost 5 bases and the J segment 0 bases; nucleotides outside the gene matches: 4. The CDR3 runs to 16 residues. Assay: immunoSEQ multiplex PCR; the TCRdb copy retains only in-frame clones and omits some. The data show about 120,000 clones, approximately 90% seen once. The sequence derives from an adult in good health. The genes are TRBV27 and TRBJ2-1, with 10 bases fitting TRBD2. The specimen was peripheral blood, collected on day 0 of AZD1222 vaccination. The CDR3 bases are TGTGCCAGCAGTCCGGGACTAGCGAACTCCTACAATGAGCAGTTCTTC. Translating gives CASSPGLANSYNEQFF.